This paragraph reports one T cell receptor (beta chain). Its antigen is as yet unknown. At one end, the junction sequence differs from germline, possibly due to a read error. The sample belongs to a study of T cells in narcolepsy. Points from the study as a whole: Healthy controls reportedly lacked the autoreactive clonotypes serially found in patients' blood. No autoreactive T cell clone sequences appeared in some memory CD4+ repertoires.

Only in-frame clones appear in the TCRdb table, and some are missing; sequencing was by immunoSEQ multiplex PCR. Of 30,000 or so clones listed, approximately 85% are singletons. The CDR3 is 12 amino acids. Germline V gives CDR1 SQVTM, CDR2 ANQGSEA. The receptor comes from a human donor with narcolepsy. Sequencing used CD45RA- memory CD4+ T cells from PBMCs. The chain joins TRBV29-1 to TRBJ2-2; possible D gene TRBD2, 5 bases. The CDR3 region is CSVRDNTGEPLF. Here the CDR3 DNA reads TGCAGCGTTCGAGACAACACCGGGGAGCCGCTTTTT.